Listed below are T cell receptor beta chains from one sample, sequenced in a study of cytomegalovirus exposure and HLA in healthy donors. Generated by immunoSEQ multiplex PCR, the TCRdb table keeps only in-frame clones and is missing some. This table has around 160,000 clones, 75% to 85% appearing once. The sample comprised PBMCs. These receptors were obtained from a male donor in good health and CMV-seropositive. CDR3s include the opening cysteine and the closing phenylalanine or tryptophan. A D gene is named only where the DNA matches it firmly. Size is omitted from some rows. Given values are once, few, many or a class for expanded clones.

J,D,V,size,DNA,CDR3
TRBJ2-3,TRBD2,TRBV4-2,-,TGTGCCAGCAGCCTTAGCGGGGGGGGTAGCACAGATACGCAGTATTTT,CASSLSGGGSTDTQYF
TRBJ2-6,-,TRBV19,once,TGTGCCAGTAGTGTAACAGGGCTGGCCAACGTCCTGACTTTC,CASSVTGLANVLTF
TRBJ2-2,-,TRBV6-6,once,TGTGCTAGCAGCACAACAGGGAGTGGCACCGGGGAGCTGTTTTTT,CASSTTGSGTGELFF
TRBJ2-2,-,TRBV9,-,TGTGCCAGCAGCGTCCAGGGGAGCACCGGGGAGCTGTTTTTT,CASSVQGSTGELFF
TRBJ1-5,-,TRBV6-5,-,TGTGCCAGCAGTGACAGATATAGCAATCAGCCCCAGCATTTT,CASSDRYSNQPQHF
TRBJ1-4,-,TRBV6-5,-,TGTGCCAGCCGCCTAGGGGGGGCGGGAGAAAAACTGTTTTTT,CASRLGGAGEKLFF
TRBJ2-5,-,TRBV6-1,once,TGTGCCAGCAGCGGGATGGAGGCCCAAGAGACCCAGTACTTC,CASSGMEAQETQYF
TRBJ2-3,TRBD2,TRBV9,-,TGTGCCAGCAGCGGTAGCGGGGGGGCCGCAGATACGCAGTATTTT,CASSGSGGAADTQYF
TRBJ2-2,TRBD1,TRBV4-3,-,TGCGCCAGCAAGGACAGGGTGACCACCGGGGAGCTGTTTTTT,CASKDRVTTGELFF
TRBJ2-5,TRBD1,TRBV18,-,TGTGCCAGCTCAACGTCGACAGGGGGGCTGGAGACCCAGTACTTC,CASSTSTGGLETQYF
TRBJ2-1,TRBD2,TRBV19,once,TGTGCCAGTACCCCAGGACTAGCGGGGTGGAATGAGCAGTTCTTC,CASTPGLAGWNEQFF
TRBJ2-1,TRBD2,TRBV9,-,TGTGCCAGCAGCGTAGAGGGAGCGGGGGGCCTGAGCTCCTACAATGAGCAGTTCTTC,CASSVEGAGGLSSYNEQFF
TRBJ2-7,TRBD1,TRBV5-6,few,TGTGCCAGCAGCATAGGGACAGGGGCCGAGCAGTACTTC,CASSIGTGAEQYF
TRBJ2-1,TRBD2,TRBV5-4,-,TGTGCCAGCAGCTTGGTAGGCGGGGGGTACAATGAGCAGTTCTTC,CASSLVGGGYNEQFF
TRBJ2-7,-,TRBV5-4,-,TGTGCCAGCAGCCAGGAAATAGGACACCTCTACGAGCAGTACTTC,CASSQEIGHLYEQYF
TRBJ2-7,TRBD2,TRBV6-6,-,TGTGCCAGCAGTCGAGGGTCGACTAGCGGGTACGAGCAGTACTTC,CASSRGSTSGYEQYF
TRBJ2-1,-,TRBV4-3,-,TGCGCCAGCAGCCAAGCGACTAGTCGGTCCTACAATGAGCAGTTCTTC,CASSQATSRSYNEQFF
TRBJ1-5,TRBD1,TRBV5-4,-,TGTGCCAGCAGCATACAGGGGGATAGCAATCAGCCCCAGCATTTT,CASSIQGDSNQPQHF
TRBJ2-7,TRBD1,TRBV6-5,-,TGTGCCAGCAGGTCCGGGACAGGCTACGAGCAGTACTTC,CASRSGTGYEQYF
TRBJ1-5,TRBD1,TRBV30,-,TGTGCCTGGAGTGTACTGGGCAGGGGGCGAACCGGGGGCAATCAGCCCCAGCATTTT,CAWSVLGRGRTGGNQPQHF
TRBJ2-6,-,TRBV4-3,few,TGCGCCAGCAGCCACGCGTGGGGGGCCAACGTCCTGACTTTC,CASSHAWGANVLTF
TRBJ2-1,TRBD2,TRBV4-2,-,TGTGCCAGCAGCCAAGATGGTGCGGGGGGGCGGGATTTCTTC,CASSQDGAGGRDFF